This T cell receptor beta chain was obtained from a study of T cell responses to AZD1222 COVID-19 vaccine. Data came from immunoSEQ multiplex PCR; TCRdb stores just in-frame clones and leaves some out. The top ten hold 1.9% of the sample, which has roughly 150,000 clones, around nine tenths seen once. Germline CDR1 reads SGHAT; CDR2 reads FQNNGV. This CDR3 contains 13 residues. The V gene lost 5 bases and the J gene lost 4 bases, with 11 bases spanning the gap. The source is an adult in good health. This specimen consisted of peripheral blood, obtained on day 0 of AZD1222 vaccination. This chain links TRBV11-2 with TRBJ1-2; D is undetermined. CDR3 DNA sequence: TGTGCCAGCAGCCCCAGCCCTGCCTATGGCTACACCTTC. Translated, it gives CASSPSPAYGYTF.